This TCR beta chain was documented in a study of regulatory T cells in long-lasting Graves disease. Time point specified: newly diagnosed GD, antithyroid drugs for less than 3 months. With RNA extracted from PBMCs as input, the TCR library was made. The germline V and J ends were trimmed by 4 bases and 8 bases, with 8 bases remaining between them. CDR1 is MNHEY, CDR2 SVGEGT, per germline. CDR3 length: 12 amino acids. In building TCR beta libraries, iRepertoire HTBI primers were used together with Arm-PCR of CDR3 regions. MiXCR, run by TCRdb on the multiplex PCR reads, gives a single entry per CDR3 protein. The sample holds roughly 420,000 distinct CDR3 sequences, 15% to 20% seen once. In this sample, this clonotype turned up many times. These data are also associated with another study on T cells in Graves' hyperthyroidism and ophthalmopathy.

This clonotype originated in a woman aged 30 to 39 with Graves disease. The chain carries TRBV6-2 or TRBV6-3 and TRBJ2-2; D call uncertain. Here the sequenced sample was peripheral blood mononuclear cells (PBMCs), taken at new diagnosis, from a patient treated with antithyroid drugs. The CDR3 is CASSSTGGELFF. The CDR3 DNA sequence: TGTGCCAGCAGTTCCACCGGTGGGGAGCTGTTTTTT.